Following are 32 T cell receptor beta chains from one sample sequenced in a study of CD8+CD57+ T cells in acquired aplastic anemia. Template material for TCR beta VDJ and CDR3 profiling consisted of genomic DNA. From the reads, TCRdb called clonotypes with MiXCR, one entry per CDR3 protein. This sample has about 190,000 distinct CDR3 sequences, with approximately 48% found just once. Patients included in sequencing had previously demonstrated CD8+CD57+ cell expansion by flow cytometry. Sequencing used sorted CD4+, CD8+, or CD8+CD57+ T cells (not recorded which) from PBMCs. The receptors come from a human donor with aplastic anemia.

There are many counts of this clonotype. The chain recombines TRBV6-5 with TRBJ2-7; 7 bases are shared with TRBD1. Germline V lookup: CDR1 MNHEY, CDR2 SVGAGI. Trimming took 5 bases from V and 0 from J; bases not matched to a gene: 4. The CDR3 runs 14 residues. DNA of the CDR3: TGTGCCAGCAGTAACCGGGACAGCTCCTACGAGCAGTACTTC. Translation gives CASSNRDSSYEQYF.

V gene TRBV2 combines with J gene TRBJ2-7; D call uncertain. The CDR3 length is 12 residues. Germline CDR1 is SNHLY and CDR2 is FYNNEI. Trimming cost V 10 bases and J 0 bases, with 10 bases left between them. The CDR3 region is CATGPVSYEQYF. In nucleotides, the CDR3 is TGTGCCACCGGGCCCGTCTCCTACGAGCAGTACTTC.

The sample holds many counts of this clonotype. The chain is built from TRBV5-4 and TRBJ2-1; 12 positions match TRBD1. Germline V gene sequence: CDR1 SGHNT, CDR2 YYREEE (reference sequence). The CDR3 totals 16 residues. Trimming at V came to 0 bases and at J to 8 bases, leaving 6 bases not matched to a gene. The CDR3 here is CASSLAGTGGVYEQFF. The CDR3 DNA sequence: TGTGCCAGCAGCTTGGCCGGGACAGGGGGCGTCTATGAGCAGTTCTTC.

On this clonotype: This could be a read error, since a much larger clone is one nucleotide away. The chain combines TRBV20-1 with TRBJ2-1; TRBD2 agrees at 8 bases. The germline gives CDR1 DFQATT, CDR2 SNEGSKA (reference sequence). The CDR3 has 17 amino acids. Here the CDR3 reads CSALKTEAGVGYNERFF. DNA for the CDR3: TGCAGTGCTCTCAAGACAGAAGCGGGAGTTGGCTACAATGAGCGGTTCTTC.

This chain connects TRBV29-1 to TRBJ1-1, with 8 nucleotides matching TRBD1. The germline V gene has CDR1 SQVTM and CDR2 ANQGSEA. With 5 bases clipped from V and 4 bases from J, the junction kept 3 bases outside the gene matches. The CDR3 consists of 12 residues. Here the CDR3 reads CSVLDRGTEAFF. The CDR3 DNA reads TGCAGCGTTCTTGACAGGGGCACTGAAGCTTTCTTT.

The chain uses TRBV19 and TRBJ2-1; 12 nucleotides align to TRBD2. This CDR3 has 16 amino acids. Germline V gene lookup returns CDR1 LNHDA and CDR2 SQIVND (reference sequence). V lost 6 bases and J lost 7; bases outside the gene matches: 10. The CDR3 sequence: CASRRLAGASRNEQFF. CDR3 bases: TGTGCCAGTAGGAGACTAGCGGGGGCATCGAGGAATGAGCAGTTCTTC.

The chain recombines TRBV20-1 with TRBJ2-5; possible D gene TRBD1, 5 bases. The length of the CDR3 is 14 residues. CDR1 is DFQATT, CDR2 SNEGSKA, per germline (reference sequence). V lost 4 bases to trimming and J lost 4 bases, with 16 bases between them. The CDR3 sequence is CSAKGQGERETQYF. The CDR3 nucleotides read TGCAGTGCTAAAGGGCAGGGTGAGCGAGAGACCCAGTACTTC.

The chain uses TRBV20-1 and TRBJ2-7, with D unclear. With 6 bases removed from V and 6 bases from J, the gap between germline ends came to 21 bases. This CDR3 region has 14 residues. CDR1 is DFQATT, CDR2 SNEGSKA, per germline (reference sequence). Written as DNA, the CDR3 is TGCAGTGCGCCCCGACGGAGTGGGCCTGGCGAGCAGTACTTC. This translates into CSAPRRSGPGEQYF.

The chain has TRBV19 and TRBJ2-7, with 8 bases matching TRBD1. Germline V gene data show CDR1 as LNHDA and CDR2 as SQIVND (reference sequence). J was trimmed by 4 bases and V by 5 bases; bases with no gene match: 7. The CDR3 loop spans 14 amino acids. The DNA for the CDR3 is TGTGCCAGTAGTGAGCAGGGGGCCCCTTACGAGCAGTACTTC. Its protein product is CASSEQGAPYEQYF.

This clonotype was observed many times. The chain joins TRBV7-2 to TRBJ2-1; possibly TRBD2 for D (5 bases). Germline V lookup: CDR1 SGHTA, CDR2 FQGNSA. This CDR3 is built from 14 residues. The V and J ends lost 3 bases and 3 bases respectively, with 9 bases between them. CDR3 region: CASSLDWDYNEQFF. CDR3 coding DNA: TGTGCCAGCAGCTTGGACTGGGACTACAATGAGCAGTTCTTC.

This clonotype appeared many times. V is TRBV5-1 and J is TRBJ1-1; 10 bases agree with TRBD1. V was clipped by 4 bases and J by 5 bases; unmatched bases: 5. Germline lookup yields CDR1 SGHRS and CDR2 YFSETQ. This CDR3 has 14 residues. CDR3 bases: TGCGCCAGCAGCGCGGGACAGGGGAGGACTGAAGCTTTCTTT. It specifies CASSAGQGRTEAFF.

The chain recombines TRBV6-2 or TRBV6-3 with TRBJ2-4; a weak D match, TRBD1 (6 bases). Germline V gene data show CDR1 as MNHEY and CDR2 as SVGEGT. Trimming stripped 2 bases from V and 7 bases from J, with 15 bases between. CDR3 length: 15 amino acids. The CDR3 protein is CASSYQHRVGNIQYF. CDR3 sequence (DNA): TGTGCCAGCAGTTACCAACACAGGGTTGGGAACATTCAGTACTTC.

This clonotype appeared once. This chain uses TRBV2 with TRBJ2-7; 7 positions agree with TRBD1. J gave up 2 bases and V 8 bases, and 9 bases lay outside the gene matches. Germline assignment: CDR1 SNHLY and CDR2 FYNNEI. This CDR3 is built from 14 residues. The CDR3 sequence: CASQSDRVPYEQYF. CDR3 sequence (DNA): TGTGCCAGCCAGTCTGACAGGGTACCCTACGAGCAGTACTTC.

This clonotype was found many times. V is TRBV20-1 and J is TRBJ2-7; D is perhaps TRBD2 (6 bases). Germline V gene sequence: CDR1 DFQATT, CDR2 SNEGSKA (reference sequence). V was pared by 2 bases and J by 3 bases, with 11 bases between. This CDR3 is built from 13 residues. The CDR3 nucleotides read TGCAGTGCTAGAAAGGAGGGCCGCTACGAGCAGTACTTC. Its protein product is CSARKEGRYEQYF.

The sample holds many counts of this clonotype. The rearrangement uses TRBV11-2 and TRBJ2-7, with D unclear. The V end was cut by 6 bases, the J end by 1 base, with 16 bases between. Germline-derived CDR1 and CDR2 are SGHAT and FQNNGV. The CDR3 totals 15 residues. The CDR3 DNA reads TGTGCCAGCAGACTATACTCGGCCGGGTCCTACGAGCAGTACTTC. Its protein is CASRLYSAGSYEQYF.

V gene TRBV10-3 combines with J gene TRBJ1-3; 8 bases match TRBD1. From germline, CDR1 is ENHRY and CDR2 SYGVKD. This CDR3 contains 15 residues. The ends lost 10 bases at V and 2 bases at J; junction bases unmatched: 10. CDR3 sequence (DNA): TGTGCCAGCAGGGGGCGGGGGCATGCTGGAAACACCATATATTTT. Translated, it gives CASRGRGHAGNTIYF.

The chain is built from TRBV13 and TRBJ1-2; 7 bases fit TRBD1. Trimming removed 4 bases from V and 2 bases from J; junction bases left unmatched: 1. This CDR3 comprises 13 residues. Germline V gives CDR1 PRHDT, CDR2 FYEKMQ (reference sequence). In nucleotides, the CDR3 is TGTGCCAGCAGCTCACAGGGGAACTATGGCTACACCTTC. Translated, it gives CASSSQGNYGYTF.

The rearrangement links TRBV12-3 or TRBV12-4 to TRBJ2-1; no definite D call. The V and J ends lost 8 bases and 7 bases respectively, with 12 bases between them. The CDR3 contains 12 residues. In DNA, the CDR3 is TGTGCCAGCGAATTAGAGGCGAATGAGCAGTTCTTC. This gives the protein CASELEANEQFF.

The V call is TRBV19, the J call TRBJ2-3; 9 bases are shared with TRBD2. Germline CDR1 is LNHDA and CDR2 is SQIVND (reference sequence). V shed 3 bases, J shed 2 bases, and the junction held 12 bases outside the gene matches. This CDR3 spans 18 amino acids. The CDR3 DNA sequence: TGTGCCAGTAGTATCGTCGTTCGGGGCGGGGGGGCCACAGATACGCAGTATTTT. It specifies CASSIVVRGGGATDTQYF.

The genes are TRBV20-1 and TRBJ1-2; D remains ambiguous. The CDR3 extends over 15 amino acids. V lost 0 bases and J lost 2, with 13 bases in between. Per germline, CDR1 DFQATT and CDR2 SNEGSKA (reference sequence). The CDR3 protein is CSARDTGWYNYGYTF. CDR3 nucleotides: TGCAGTGCTAGAGATACGGGGTGGTACAACTATGGCTACACCTTC.

The rearrangement links TRBV11-2 to TRBJ2-7; TRBD1 matches 10 bases. The CDR3 runs to 15 residues. The V gene's germline CDR1 is SGHAT and CDR2 FQNNGV. The ends lost 3 bases at V and 1 base at J; junction bases unmatched: 3. The CDR3 loop reads CASSLDRGRSYEQYF. The CDR3 nucleotides read TGTGCCAGCAGCTTGGACAGGGGGAGATCCTACGAGCAGTACTTC.

This sequence joins TRBV20-1 and TRBJ2-7; D might be TRBD1 (5 bases). Trimming took off 2 bases at V and 2 bases at J, with 10 bases between the two ends. Germline V gene data show CDR1 as DFQATT and CDR2 as SNEGSKA (reference sequence). The CDR3 runs 13 residues. The CDR3 is CSARPRQTYEQYF. The DNA of the CDR3 is TGCAGTGCTAGACCGCGACAGACCTACGAGCAGTACTTC.

The table lists this clonotype with a few counts. The chain has TRBV7-9 and TRBJ1-6; tentatively, D is TRBD1 (5 bases). Germline V gives CDR1 SEHNR, CDR2 FQNEAQ (reference sequence). This CDR3 is built from 14 residues. V lost 2 bases to trimming and J lost 5 bases, with 7 bases between them. Here the CDR3 reads CASSLSTDNSPLHF. The CDR3 DNA follows: TGTGCCAGCAGCTTATCGACAGATAATTCACCCCTCCACTTT.

This clonotype has ten or more counts. This chain uses TRBV7-2 with TRBJ2-2; 11 bases agree with TRBD2. The CDR3 extends over 15 amino acids. V lost 4 bases and J lost 3; bases outside the gene matches: 1. The germline V gene encodes CDR1 SGHTA and CDR2 FQGNSA. CDR3 in amino acids: CASSSGLADTGELFF. Written as DNA, the CDR3 is TGTGCCAGCAGCTCGGGACTAGCGGACACCGGGGAGCTGTTTTTT. Full variable domain (remainder filled in from reference TRBV7-2 and TRBJ2-2): GAGVSQSPSNKVTEKGKDVELRCDPISGHTALYWYRQSLGQGLEFLIYFQGNSAPDKSGLPSDRFSAERTGGSVSTLTIQRTQQEDSAVYLCASSSGLADTGELFFGEGSRLTVL.

The chain couples TRBV19 to TRBJ1-2, with 7 bases identical to TRBD1. Unmatched junction bases numbered 10, after V lost 5 bases and J lost 4 bases. The CDR3 runs 15 residues. The germline CDR1 and CDR2 sequences are LNHDA and SQIVND (reference sequence). The CDR3 nucleotides are TGTGCCAGTAGTCCGAGGGCCCGACAGGGCTATGGCTACACCTTC. Protein sequence: CASSPRARQGYGYTF.

This clonotype was detected once. The chain couples TRBV10-3 to TRBJ1-2; the match to TRBD1 covers 7 bases. The CDR3 has 16 residues. J lost 5 bases, V lost 0 bases, and 9 bases had no gene match. Looked up from germline, CDR1 is ENHRY and CDR2 is SYGVKD. The CDR3 DNA is TGTGCCATCAGTGAGTCTGCCAGGGGGGGGCAATATGGCTACACCTTC. Translated, it gives CAISESARGGQYGYTF.

There are a few counts of this clonotype. This chain joins TRBV15 and TRBJ2-7; 10 bases are a match to TRBD1. J gave up 5 bases and V 5 bases, and 9 bases lay outside the gene matches. The CDR3 covers 15 residues. Germline CDR1 and CDR2: LNHNV and YYDKDF (reference sequence). The CDR3 DNA reads as TGTGCCACCAGCGGAGGGACAGGGGAGGTCAACGAGCAGTACTTC. Residues: CATSGGTGEVNEQYF.

The V and J genes are TRBV20-1 and TRBJ2-7; D remains ambiguous. Germline V gene sequence: CDR1 DFQATT, CDR2 SNEGSKA (reference sequence). The CDR3 has 12 amino acids. V lost 3 bases to trimming and J lost 5 bases, with 11 bases between them. As DNA, the CDR3 is TGCAGTGCTAGTCTCGACGGTAACGAGCAGTACTTC. Its translation: CSASLDGNEQYF.

The chain has TRBV7-2 and TRBJ2-3; D remains ambiguous. The CDR3 is made up of 13 amino acids. Per the germline V gene, CDR1 is SGHTA and CDR2 is FQGNSA. V was clipped by 5 bases and J by 2 bases, with 8 bases between them. The CDR3 spells CASSRALTDTQYF. The CDR3 nucleotides are TGTGCCAGCAGCCGCGCGCTCACAGATACGCAGTATTTT.

The chain joins TRBV18 to TRBJ2-1, with unresolved D. The CDR3 is 13 residues long. CDR1 is KGHSH, CDR2 LQKENI, per germline. The V gene lost 3 bases and the J gene lost 4 bases, with 7 bases spanning the gap. The CDR3 DNA reads as TGTGCCAGCTCACCCGCCATATACAATGAGCAGTTCTTC. As protein: CASSPAIYNEQFF.

This clonotype came up a few times. CDR3 nucleotide sequence: TGTGCCAGCAGCCCTGAGCTATCCGGGGAGCTGTTTTTT. Translated: CASSPELSGELFF. This chain uses TRBV7-7 with TRBJ2-2; D call uncertain. V lost 5 bases to trimming and J lost 6 bases, with 10 bases between them. Germline V gene data show CDR1 as SSHAT and CDR2 as FNYEAQ (reference sequence). The CDR3 covers 13 residues.

The chain carries TRBV12-3 or TRBV12-4 and TRBJ2-7, with 9 nucleotides matching TRBD1. Trimming took 7 bases from V and 5 from J; bases not matched to a gene: 9. This CDR3 region has 14 residues. The CDR3, as DNA: TGTGCCAGCAATACAGACAGGGGGGTAAACGAGCAGTACTTC. Translating gives CASNTDRGVNEQYF.